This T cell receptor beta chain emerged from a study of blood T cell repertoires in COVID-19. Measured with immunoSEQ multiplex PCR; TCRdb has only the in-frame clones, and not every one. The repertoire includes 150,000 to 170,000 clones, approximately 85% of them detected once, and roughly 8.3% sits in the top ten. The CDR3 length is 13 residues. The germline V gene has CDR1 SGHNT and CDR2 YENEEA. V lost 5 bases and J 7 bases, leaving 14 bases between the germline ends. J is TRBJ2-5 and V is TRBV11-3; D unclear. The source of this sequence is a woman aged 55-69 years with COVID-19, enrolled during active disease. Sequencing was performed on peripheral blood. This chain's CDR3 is CASSASSLGTQYF. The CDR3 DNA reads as TGTGCCAGCAGCGCCTCCTCCCTCGGGACCCAGTACTTC.